This entry lists 13 T cell receptor beta chains sequenced from one sample in a study of neurological immune-mediated disorders. TCRdb independently ran MiXCR on the 5' RACE reads; one entry per CDR3 protein. The repertoire holds 65,000 to 85,000 distinct CDR3 sequences, with 2.5% to 4% as singletons. Input material: PBMCs. The source of these receptors is a woman aged 50 to 60 with multiple sclerosis.

This clonotype was seen a single time. Just one base apart from a much larger clone, this may be a read error. The chain combines TRBV29-1 with TRBJ1-6; D call uncertain. This CDR3 contains 13 residues. The V gene's germline CDR1 is SQVTM and CDR2 ANQGSEA. The germline V and J ends were trimmed by 8 bases and 7 bases, with 15 bases remaining between them. CDR3 in amino acids: CSTRREFNSPLHF. The CDR3 DNA is TGCAGCACCCGCCGGGAGTTCAATTCACCCCTCCACTTT.

Ten or more counts support this clonotype. The chain carries TRBV6-5 and TRBJ2-7; 9 bases line up with TRBD1. The CDR3 is 11 residues long. The V gene's germline CDR1 is MNHEY and CDR2 SVGAGI. With 7 bases clipped from V and 12 bases from J, the junction kept 7 bases outside the gene matches. In nucleotides, the CDR3 is TGTGCCAGCACGGGACAGGGCCTGTGGTACGTC. Translation gives CASTGQGLWYV.

This clonotype came up many times. The chain couples TRBV25-1 to TRBJ1-1; maybe TRBD1 (5 bases). Deletions cut 1 base from V and 4 bases from J, with 13 bases between. Germline assignment: CDR1 MGHDK and CDR2 SYGVNS. The CDR3 is 15 residues long. The CDR3 loop is CASSESRGWSTEAFF. In DNA, the CDR3 is TGTGCCAGCAGTGAATCGAGGGGTTGGAGCACTGAAGCTTTCTTT.

Ten or more counts support this clonotype. The rearrangement joins TRBV7-3 to TRBJ2-2, with 8 bases aligning to TRBD1. V was clipped by 6 bases and J by 4 bases; unmatched bases: 4. The germline CDR1 and CDR2 sequences are SGHTA and FQGTGA. The CDR3 has 14 residues. The chain's CDR3 is CASRPDRVTGELFF. As DNA, the CDR3 is TGTGCCAGCAGACCGGACAGGGTCACCGGGGAGCTGTTTTTT.

This clonotype was seen ten or more times. This chain links TRBV20-1 with TRBJ2-7; TRBD2 aligns across 9 bases. CDR3 length: 15 amino acids. Germline assignment: CDR1 DFQATT and CDR2 SNEGSKA (reference sequence). V lost 4 bases and J lost 3; bases outside the gene matches: 10. This CDR3 is CSAIDRGTSIYEQYF. The CDR3 region has the DNA TGCAGTGCTATTGATCGGGGGACTAGCATCTACGAGCAGTACTTC.

This clonotype was seen at least ten times. J is TRBJ2-2 and V is TRBV24-1; D possibly corresponds to TRBD1 (6 bases). Germline V gene lookup returns CDR1 KGHDR and CDR2 SFDVKD. This CDR3 comprises 16 residues. V gave up 2 bases and J gave up 6 bases, with 15 bases separating them. The CDR3 nucleotides read TGTGCCACCAGTGATTCACACAGGGCGTTGTCCGGGGAGCTGTTTTTT. It translates to CATSDSHRALSGELFF.

This clonotype has at least ten counts. This rearrangement joins TRBV29-1 to TRBJ2-7, with D maybe TRBD2 (6 bases). Trimming pared 7 bases from V and 7 bases from J, leaving 20 bases between. Germline CDR1 is SQVTM and CDR2 is ANQGSEA. This CDR3 has 13 amino acids. CDR3 in amino acids: CSALGTPFGEQYF. CDR3 nucleotides: TGCAGCGCCCTCGGGACTCCGTTTGGTGAGCAGTACTTC.

This clonotype was detected ten times or more. J is TRBJ1-6 and V is TRBV3-1; no definite D call. Germline loops: CDR1 LGHDT, CDR2 YNNKEL (reference sequence). V was cut by 4 bases and J by 8 bases, with 15 bases left in between. This CDR3 contains 15 residues. The CDR3 nucleotides read TGTGCCAGCAGCCGAAACTTCGGACGAGATTCACCCCTCCACTTT. Its protein is CASSRNFGRDSPLHF.

In its sample, this clonotype was seen many times. The chain employs TRBV5-1 and TRBJ1-6; unclear D gene. The V end was cut by 3 bases, the J end by 10 bases, with 26 bases between. The CDR3 contains 18 residues. Germline CDR1 reads SGHRS; CDR2 reads YFSETQ. The CDR3 protein is CASSSNPRVGLMGSPLHF. CDR3 in DNA: TGCGCCAGCAGCTCAAACCCGAGGGTGGGTCTCATGGGGTCACCCCTCCACTTT.

In this sample, this clonotype turned up many times. This chain connects TRBV7-2 to TRBJ1-3; D is ambiguous. Germline V gene data show CDR1 as SGHTA and CDR2 as FQGNSA. There are 14 residues in the CDR3. Between the trimmed V and J ends, which lost 2 bases and 1 base, there was a span of 6 bases. In DNA form, the CDR3 reads TGTGCCAGCAGCTTAAGGAGTTCTGGAAACACCATATATTTT. It specifies CASSLRSSGNTIYF.

This clonotype was detected ten times or more. Here the CDR3 reads CASRPTKETQYF. CDR3 DNA: TGTGCCAGCAGACCCACAAAAGAGACCCAGTACTTC. The V and J genes are TRBV6-2 or TRBV6-3 and TRBJ2-5; no definite D call. From germline, CDR1 is MNHEY and CDR2 SVGEGT. This CDR3 is built from 12 residues. V lost 6 bases to trimming and J lost 3 bases, with 8 bases between them.

There are many counts of this clonotype. V gene TRBV5-1 combines with J gene TRBJ2-2; TRBD1 might be the D (6 bases). CDR1 is SGHRS, CDR2 YFSETQ, per germline. Trimming cost V 4 bases and J 6 bases, with 13 bases left between them. The CDR3 contains 14 residues. DNA for the CDR3: TGCGCCAGCAGCCAAGCCCAGGGGCCCGGGGAGCTGTTTTTT. Protein product: CASSQAQGPGELFF.

This clonotype was recorded many times. This rearrangement joins TRBV2 to TRBJ1-4; no definite D call. Trimming removed 2 bases from V and 0 bases from J, with 7 bases in between. This CDR3 has 15 amino acids. Germline V gene data show CDR1 as SNHLY and CDR2 as FYNNEI. This CDR3 reads CASSERRSTNEKLFF. In DNA, the CDR3 is TGTGCCAGCAGTGAAAGGAGATCAACTAATGAAAAACTGTTTTTT.